A selection of T cell receptor beta chains follows, all from one sample in a study of patients and donors after allogeneic stem cell transplantation. TCRdb reanalysed the RT-PCR reads using MiXCR and keeps one entry per CDR3 protein. The table records 95,000 to 120,000 distinct CDR3 sequences, less than 45% of them present only once. The specimen was blood, either unsorted or a sorted T cell fraction (not recorded which). These receptors all come from a human donor who was either an allogeneic HSCT recipient or a stem cell or donor lymphocyte infusion donor (not recorded which). It is not recorded whose cells these are; they may come from a transplant donor. The CDR3 runs from the conserved cysteine through the conserved F or W. Each record gives: CDR3 DNA, CDR3 protein, V gene, clone size, D gene, J gene. A D gene is named only where the DNA matches it firmly. Size is omitted from some rows. Given values are once, few, many or a class for expanded clones.

cdr3_nt: TGTGCCAGCAGTTTTAGTTTGTGGCAGCAGAATGAAAAACTGTTTTTT
cdr3_aa: CASSFSLWQQNEKLFF
v_call: TRBV28
clone_size: .
d_call: .
j_call: TRBJ1-4

cdr3_nt: TGTGCCAGCAGCTTAGGAGCGCTAGCGGGTAGACAGGACTATGAGCAGTTCTTC
cdr3_aa: CASSLGALAGRQDYEQFF
v_call: TRBV7-2
clone_size: few
d_call: TRBD2
j_call: TRBJ2-1

cdr3_nt: TGTGCCAGCAGCACGCTAGCAGAGAACTACAATGAGCAGTTCTTC
cdr3_aa: CASSTLAENYNEQFF
v_call: TRBV2
clone_size: .
d_call: .
j_call: TRBJ2-1

cdr3_nt: TGTGCCAGCAGCGCTGGGAGCGTTAGCAATCAGCCCCAGCATTTT
cdr3_aa: CASSAGSVSNQPQHF
v_call: TRBV12-3/TRBV12-4
clone_size: .
d_call: .
j_call: TRBJ1-5

cdr3_nt: TGCGCCAGCAGCCAAGATATCGCGGCGCTTAACTATGGCTACACCTTC
cdr3_aa: CASSQDIAALNYGYTF
v_call: TRBV4-3
clone_size: many
d_call: .
j_call: TRBJ1-2

cdr3_nt: TGTGCCAGCAGCTACAGGACAGGGGGCAGCTGGGAAAAACTGTTTTTT
cdr3_aa: CASSYRTGGSWEKLFF
v_call: TRBV7-9
clone_size: .
d_call: TRBD1
j_call: TRBJ1-4

cdr3_nt: TGCGCCAGCAGCTCCTCAGGAGGCATCCCCTACGAGCAGTACTTC
cdr3_aa: CASSSSGGIPYEQYF
v_call: TRBV5-1
clone_size: .
d_call: .
j_call: TRBJ2-7

cdr3_nt: TGCAGTGCTCGAGGGGCAGGGGAGAACATTCAGTACTTC
cdr3_aa: CSARGAGENIQYF
v_call: TRBV20-1
clone_size: .
d_call: .
j_call: TRBJ2-4

cdr3_nt: TGTGCCATCAGTGACCTGAGATGGGGGGCTGCCTCCTACGAGCAGTACTTC
cdr3_aa: CAISDLRWGAASYEQYF
v_call: TRBV10-3
clone_size: few
d_call: .
j_call: TRBJ2-7

cdr3_nt: TGTGCCAGCAGCCACCCCTACAGCGGGGACTCTGGAAACACCATATATTTT
cdr3_aa: CASSHPYSGDSGNTIYF
v_call: TRBV3-1
clone_size: .
d_call: .
j_call: TRBJ1-3

cdr3_nt: TGTGCCAGCAGCTTCCGGACAGCGGGCCATCAGCCCCAGCATTTT
cdr3_aa: CASSFRTAGHQPQHF
v_call: TRBV5-6
clone_size: .
d_call: .
j_call: TRBJ1-5

cdr3_nt: TGTGCCAGCAGTCCGACAGGGGCGACCGTGGAGCAGTACTTC
cdr3_aa: CASSPTGATVEQYF
v_call: TRBV6-5
clone_size: .
d_call: TRBD1
j_call: TRBJ2-7

cdr3_nt: TGTGCCAGCAGTTCCCTCCGGGAAAAACTGTTTTTT
cdr3_aa: CASSSLREKLFF
v_call: TRBV12-3/TRBV12-4
clone_size: few
d_call: .
j_call: TRBJ1-4

cdr3_nt: TGTGCCAGCAGTTTCCCCGGACTAGCGGGGACCAGCAGCTCCTACAATGAGCAGTTCTTC
cdr3_aa: CASSFPGLAGTSSSYNEQFF
v_call: TRBV6-2/TRBV6-3
clone_size: .
d_call: TRBD2
j_call: TRBJ2-1

cdr3_nt: TGCAGTGCTAGGGACAGGGTCGCCTATAATTCACCCCTCCACTTT
cdr3_aa: CSARDRVAYNSPLHF
v_call: TRBV20-1
clone_size: .
d_call: TRBD1
j_call: TRBJ1-6

cdr3_nt: TGTGCCAGCAGTTACTCGATATCTGGCACTGAAGCTTTCTTT
cdr3_aa: CASSYSISGTEAFF
v_call: TRBV6-5
clone_size: few
d_call: .
j_call: TRBJ1-1